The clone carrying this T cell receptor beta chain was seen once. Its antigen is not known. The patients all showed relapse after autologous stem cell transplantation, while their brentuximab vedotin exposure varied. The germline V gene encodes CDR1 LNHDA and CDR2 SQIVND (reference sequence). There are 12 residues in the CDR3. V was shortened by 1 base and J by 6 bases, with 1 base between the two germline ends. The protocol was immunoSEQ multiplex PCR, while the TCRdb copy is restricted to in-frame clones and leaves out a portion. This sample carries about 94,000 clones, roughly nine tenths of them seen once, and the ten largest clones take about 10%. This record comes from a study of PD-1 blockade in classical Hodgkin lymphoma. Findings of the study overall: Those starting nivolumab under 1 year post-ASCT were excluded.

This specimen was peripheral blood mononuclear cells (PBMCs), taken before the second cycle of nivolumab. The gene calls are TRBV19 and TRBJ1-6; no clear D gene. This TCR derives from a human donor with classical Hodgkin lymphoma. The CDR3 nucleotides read TGTGCCAGTAGTATAGGTAATTCACCCCTCCACTTT. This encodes CASSIGNSPLHF.